A selection of T cell receptor beta chains follows, all from one sample in a study of T cell responses to AZD1222 COVID-19 vaccine. Assay: immunoSEQ multiplex PCR; the TCRdb copy retains only in-frame clones and omits some. Of roughly 43,000 clones detected, around 80% appear once; the ten largest clones hold less than 25%. The starting material was peripheral blood, obtained 28 days after the second dose of the MenACWY control vaccine. Receptors were obtained from an adult who received the MenACWY meningococcal vaccine as a control. Both conserved end residues are part of each CDR3. A D gene is named only where the DNA matches it firmly. Expanded clones get a size class; other rows say once, few or many, or leave the size out.

CDR3 DNA: TGTGCCTGGAGTAATGGGAAACCACGGCCAGATACGCAGTATTTT
CDR3 protein: CAWSNGKPRPDTQYF
D gene: .
V gene: TRBV30
J gene: TRBJ2-3
clone size: .

CDR3 DNA: TGTGCCAGCAGCTTAGTGGCCTATGGCTACACCTTC
CDR3 protein: CASSLVAYGYTF
D gene: .
V gene: TRBV11-2
J gene: TRBJ1-2
clone size: .

CDR3 DNA: TGTGCCAGCAGCCACGCCGGTGGCTACACCTTC
CDR3 protein: CASSHAGGYTF
D gene: .
V gene: TRBV28
J gene: TRBJ1-2
clone size: once

CDR3 DNA: TGTGCCAGCAGTGACCAGACGGGACAGGGCAATGAAAAACTGTTTTTT
CDR3 protein: CASSDQTGQGNEKLFF
D gene: TRBD1
V gene: TRBV6-1
J gene: TRBJ1-4
clone size: once

CDR3 DNA: TGTGCCAGCAGCTTCGAACGGGACAGGGGGAATGGAGGCTACACCTTC
CDR3 protein: CASSFERDRGNGGYTF
D gene: TRBD1
V gene: TRBV7-8
J gene: TRBJ1-2
clone size: .

CDR3 DNA: TGCGCCAGCAGACCACCGGGGCCCGCCTATGGCTACACCTTC
CDR3 protein: CASRPPGPAYGYTF
D gene: .
V gene: TRBV5-1
J gene: TRBJ1-2
clone size: .

CDR3 DNA: TGCGCCAGCAGAAATTATCAGGGGTTGACGAACACTGAAGCTTTCTTT
CDR3 protein: CASRNYQGLTNTEAFF
D gene: .
V gene: TRBV5-1
J gene: TRBJ1-1
clone size: .

CDR3 DNA: TGCGCCAGCAGCTCTGGGGGGATCGGAGACATTCAGTACTTC
CDR3 protein: CASSSGGIGDIQYF
D gene: .
V gene: TRBV5-1
J gene: TRBJ2-4
clone size: .

CDR3 DNA: TGTGCCAGCAGTTACGCCTCGGGGGCCAACGTCCTGACTTTC
CDR3 protein: CASSYASGANVLTF
D gene: .
V gene: TRBV6-5
J gene: TRBJ2-6
clone size: few

CDR3 DNA: TGTGCCAGCAGCTCGCGGACAGGGGGCAAGGAGACCCAGTACTTC
CDR3 protein: CASSSRTGGKETQYF
D gene: TRBD1
V gene: TRBV7-7
J gene: TRBJ2-5
clone size: .

CDR3 DNA: TGTGCCAGCAGTTTCTACAGGGCCTACAATGAGCAGTTCTTC
CDR3 protein: CASSFYRAYNEQFF
D gene: .
V gene: TRBV27
J gene: TRBJ2-1
clone size: .

CDR3 DNA: TGTGCCAGCAGCGTAGGAAGCAGGAGCTCTGGAAACACCATATATTTT
CDR3 protein: CASSVGSRSSGNTIYF
D gene: .
V gene: TRBV9
J gene: TRBJ1-3
clone size: .

CDR3 DNA: TGTGCCAGCAGCTTACAGGGGAAGGCCTACGAGCAGTACTTC
CDR3 protein: CASSLQGKAYEQYF
D gene: .
V gene: TRBV7-9
J gene: TRBJ2-7
clone size: .

CDR3 DNA: TGCGCCAGCAGCCAAGATAGCGTCGGCCAGCCCCAGCATTTT
CDR3 protein: CASSQDSVGQPQHF
D gene: .
V gene: TRBV4-1
J gene: TRBJ1-5
clone size: .

CDR3 DNA: TGTGCCAGCAGTGCCGGGACAGGGCGGGAGACCCAGTACTTC
CDR3 protein: CASSAGTGRETQYF
D gene: TRBD1
V gene: TRBV25-1
J gene: TRBJ2-5
clone size: .

CDR3 DNA: TGTGCCAGCACCCCCGGCGAGGCGAACACTGAAGCTTTCTTT
CDR3 protein: CASTPGEANTEAFF
D gene: .
V gene: TRBV7-9
J gene: TRBJ1-1
clone size: .

CDR3 DNA: TGCGCCAGCAGCTTCGGGGTAGGAGAGACCCAGTACTTC
CDR3 protein: CASSFGVGETQYF
D gene: .
V gene: TRBV5-1
J gene: TRBJ2-5
clone size: few

CDR3 DNA: TGTGCCAGTACCAAGACAGTGACCACAGATACGCAGTATTTT
CDR3 protein: CASTKTVTTDTQYF
D gene: .
V gene: TRBV19
J gene: TRBJ2-3
clone size: few

CDR3 DNA: TGTGCCAGCAGCTTAGGGGTACCAGGTTCTGGAAACACCATATATTTT
CDR3 protein: CASSLGVPGSGNTIYF
D gene: .
V gene: TRBV7-7
J gene: TRBJ1-3
clone size: .

CDR3 DNA: TGTGCCAGCAGCCAAGACAGGTACGGACGCTACACCTTC
CDR3 protein: CASSQDRYGRYTF
D gene: .
V gene: TRBV3-1/TRBV3-2
J gene: TRBJ1-2
clone size: .

CDR3 DNA: TGTGCCAGCAGACGACAGGGATCCAATTCACCCCTCCACTTT
CDR3 protein: CASRRQGSNSPLHF
D gene: TRBD1
V gene: TRBV6-5
J gene: TRBJ1-6
clone size: .

CDR3 DNA: TGTGCCAGCAGTGGACTAGCGGGTTTGGACGAGCAGTACTTC
CDR3 protein: CASSGLAGLDEQYF
D gene: TRBD2
V gene: TRBV5-6
J gene: TRBJ2-7
clone size: .

CDR3 DNA: TGTGCCAGCTCACCAATTCCAGCTATGATTAGCAATCAGCCCCAGCATTTT
CDR3 protein: CASSPIPAMISNQPQHF
D gene: .
V gene: TRBV18
J gene: TRBJ1-5
clone size: .

CDR3 DNA: TGTGCCAGCAGTGCCTTGGCGAACACCGGGGAGCTGTTTTTT
CDR3 protein: CASSALANTGELFF
D gene: .
V gene: TRBV25-1
J gene: TRBJ2-2
clone size: .

CDR3 DNA: TGTGCCATCAGTCCACAGGGCCATGAGCAGTTCTTC
CDR3 protein: CAISPQGHEQFF
D gene: .
V gene: TRBV10-3
J gene: TRBJ2-1
clone size: .

CDR3 DNA: TGTGCCAGCAGACCCTTCCCCGGGCAGGGGCCATCACGAGCTTTCTTT
CDR3 protein: CASRPFPGQGPSRAFF
D gene: .
V gene: TRBV6-4
J gene: TRBJ1-1
clone size: .

CDR3 DNA: TGCAGTGCTAGTAGACTAGCGGGGGCTTCGAACACCGGGGAGCTGTTTTTT
CDR3 protein: CSASRLAGASNTGELFF
D gene: TRBD2
V gene: TRBV20-1
J gene: TRBJ2-2
clone size: few

CDR3 DNA: TGTGCCAGTAGCCTCTCTCAGGGGGCGACAGATACGCAGTATTTT
CDR3 protein: CASSLSQGATDTQYF
D gene: TRBD1
V gene: TRBV19
J gene: TRBJ2-3
clone size: .

CDR3 DNA: TGTGCCTCGACAGGGAATGGCTACACCTTC
CDR3 protein: CASTGNGYTF
D gene: TRBD1
V gene: TRBV30
J gene: TRBJ1-2
clone size: few

CDR3 DNA: TGTGCCAGCAGCTTAGTCGATCGGACTGAAGCTTTCTTT
CDR3 protein: CASSLVDRTEAFF
D gene: .
V gene: TRBV7-9
J gene: TRBJ1-1
clone size: .

CDR3 DNA: TGTGCCAGCAGCGACGGGGACAGGGGGCTCGAAGAGACCCAGTACTTC
CDR3 protein: CASSDGDRGLEETQYF
D gene: TRBD1
V gene: TRBV9
J gene: TRBJ2-5
clone size: .

CDR3 DNA: TGTGCCAGCAGTTTGACAGGGAGTAATTCACCCCTCCACTTT
CDR3 protein: CASSLTGSNSPLHF
D gene: TRBD1
V gene: TRBV28
J gene: TRBJ1-6
clone size: .

CDR3 DNA: TGTGCCAGCACCCCCCCAATGGGGGCGCGGGAGACCCAGTACTTC
CDR3 protein: CASTPPMGARETQYF
D gene: .
V gene: TRBV6-5
J gene: TRBJ2-5
clone size: few

CDR3 DNA: TGTGCCAGTAGTATGAGTTCCTCTAGGGGTCAGCCCCAGCATTTT
CDR3 protein: CASSMSSSRGQPQHF
D gene: .
V gene: TRBV19
J gene: TRBJ1-5
clone size: .

CDR3 DNA: TGTGCCAGCGGGACAGGGGGGATGAAATCTCATTTTTTT
CDR3 protein: CASGTGGMKSHFF
D gene: TRBD1
V gene: TRBV19
J gene: TRBJ1-4
clone size: .

CDR3 DNA: TGTGCCTCCAGTTTATCCAGGGGAGTCGACGAGCAGTACTTC
CDR3 protein: CASSLSRGVDEQYF
D gene: .
V gene: TRBV28
J gene: TRBJ2-7
clone size: .

CDR3 DNA: TGTGCCAGCAGCCTAAACGACAGGGGGAAGTACGAGCAGTACTTC
CDR3 protein: CASSLNDRGKYEQYF
D gene: TRBD1
V gene: TRBV3-1/TRBV3-2
J gene: TRBJ2-7
clone size: .

CDR3 DNA: TGCGCCAGCAGCTTGGCCGGGGCAAGGAACCATGAGCAGTTCTTC
CDR3 protein: CASSLAGARNHEQFF
D gene: .
V gene: TRBV5-1
J gene: TRBJ2-1
clone size: .

CDR3 DNA: TGTGCCAGCAGAGTTTACCGGGACGCCAATCAGCCCCAGCATTTT
CDR3 protein: CASRVYRDANQPQHF
D gene: .
V gene: TRBV27
J gene: TRBJ1-5
clone size: few

CDR3 DNA: TGCGCCAGCAAAGGTAGCTTAGGCGGCGAGCAGTACTTC
CDR3 protein: CASKGSLGGEQYF
D gene: .
V gene: TRBV5-1
J gene: TRBJ2-7
clone size: .